A selection of T cell receptor beta chains follows, all from one sample in a study of OX40 agonist ivuxolimab in advanced cancers. Generated by immunoSEQ multiplex PCR, the TCRdb table keeps only in-frame clones and is missing some. The sample lists more than 50,000 clones, more than 70% seen once, with roughly 5% in the top ten. Specimen: CD4+ or CD8+ T cells sorted from blood, collected in a trial of the OX40 agonist ivuxolimab. These receptors all stem from an adult with an advanced solid tumor such as melanoma, head and neck, liver or kidney cancer. Both conserved end residues are part of each CDR3. Fields, in order: CDR3 protein, CDR3 DNA, clone size, J gene, V gene, D gene. The D gene is left open where the match is weak. Only some rows state a clone size, as once, few, many or a class for expanded clones.

CDR3aa: CASSLQGPGANVLTF
CDR3nt: TGCGCCAGCAGCTTGCAGGGACCTGGGGCCAACGTCCTGACTTTC
abundance: .
j_gene: TRBJ2-6
v_gene: TRBV5-1
d_gene: .

CDR3aa: CASIPSGGGNTIYF
CDR3nt: TGTGCCAGCATTCCATCAGGGGGTGGAAACACCATATATTTT
abundance: .
j_gene: TRBJ1-3
v_gene: TRBV27
d_gene: TRBD1

CDR3aa: CASSQLAGGPTDTQYF
CDR3nt: TGTGCCAGCAGTCAACTAGCGGGAGGGCCGACAGATACGCAGTATTTT
abundance: .
j_gene: TRBJ2-3
v_gene: TRBV28
d_gene: TRBD2

CDR3aa: CASSGAGPTEAFF
CDR3nt: TGTGCCAGCAGCGGGGCGGGGCCCACTGAAGCTTTCTTT
abundance: .
j_gene: TRBJ1-1
v_gene: TRBV9
d_gene: .

CDR3aa: CASSFNPAQETQYF
CDR3nt: TGTGCCAGCAGCTTTAATCCCGCGCAAGAGACCCAGTACTTC
abundance: .
j_gene: TRBJ2-5
v_gene: TRBV11-2
d_gene: .

CDR3aa: CASSIRHRTGELFF
CDR3nt: TGTGCCAGCAGCATCCGACACCGCACCGGGGAGCTGTTTTTT
abundance: .
j_gene: TRBJ2-2
v_gene: TRBV7-6
d_gene: .

CDR3aa: CASSSYALATNEKLFF
CDR3nt: TGTGCCAGCAGCTCCTACGCCCTGGCAACTAATGAAAAACTGTTTTTT
abundance: few
j_gene: TRBJ1-4
v_gene: TRBV5-6
d_gene: .

CDR3aa: CASSFRQYNEQFF
CDR3nt: TGTGCCAGCAGCTTTCGACAGTACAATGAGCAGTTCTTC
abundance: .
j_gene: TRBJ2-1
v_gene: TRBV11-2
d_gene: .

CDR3aa: CASSFADRNTGELFF
CDR3nt: TGCGCCAGCAGCTTTGCGGACCGGAACACCGGGGAGCTGTTTTTT
abundance: .
j_gene: TRBJ2-2
v_gene: TRBV5-1
d_gene: .

CDR3aa: CASQDAGKLYEQYF
CDR3nt: TGCGCCAGCCAAGACGCAGGGAAGCTCTACGAGCAGTACTTC
abundance: .
j_gene: TRBJ2-7
v_gene: TRBV10-2
d_gene: .

CDR3aa: CATTGGRNSPLHF
CDR3nt: TGTGCCACCACTGGGGGGCGAAATTCACCCCTCCACTTT
abundance: .
j_gene: TRBJ1-6
v_gene: TRBV2
d_gene: .

CDR3aa: CSARVAGTQYF
CDR3nt: TGCAGTGCTAGAGTTGCCGGTACCCAGTACTTC
abundance: once
j_gene: TRBJ2-5
v_gene: TRBV20-1
d_gene: .

CDR3aa: CATGDSNQPQHF
CDR3nt: TGTGCCACCGGGGATAGCAATCAGCCCCAGCATTTT
abundance: .
j_gene: TRBJ1-5
v_gene: TRBV28
d_gene: .

CDR3aa: CASSLASGTSYEQYF
CDR3nt: TGTGCCAGCAGTTTGGCTAGCGGGACCTCCTACGAGCAGTACTTC
abundance: .
j_gene: TRBJ2-7
v_gene: TRBV27
d_gene: TRBD2

CDR3aa: CASSYSWEQPQHF
CDR3nt: TGTGCCAGCAGTTACTCCTGGGAGCAGCCCCAGCATTTT
abundance: .
j_gene: TRBJ1-5
v_gene: TRBV6-5
d_gene: .

CDR3aa: CASSLEAGGPFTYEQYF
CDR3nt: TGTGCCAGCAGCCTAGAAGCGGGAGGGCCTTTTACCTACGAGCAGTACTTC
abundance: .
j_gene: TRBJ2-7
v_gene: TRBV5-5
d_gene: TRBD2

CDR3aa: CASSLAVDRAYEQYF
CDR3nt: TGTGCCAGCAGCTTAGCAGTTGACAGAGCCTACGAGCAGTACTTC
abundance: .
j_gene: TRBJ2-7
v_gene: TRBV11-2
d_gene: .

CDR3aa: CASSQNRGENSPLHF
CDR3nt: TGTGCCAGCAGCCAGAACAGGGGTGAAAATTCACCCCTCCACTTT
abundance: .
j_gene: TRBJ1-6
v_gene: TRBV6-5
d_gene: TRBD1

CDR3aa: CASRMQGASNQPQHF
CDR3nt: TGTGCCAGCAGAATGCAGGGGGCAAGCAATCAGCCCCAGCATTTT
abundance: .
j_gene: TRBJ1-5
v_gene: TRBV6-5
d_gene: TRBD1

CDR3aa: CASSLQQANYEQYF
CDR3nt: TGCGCCAGCAGCTTGCAACAGGCCAACTACGAGCAGTACTTC
abundance: .
j_gene: TRBJ2-7
v_gene: TRBV5-1
d_gene: .

CDR3aa: CASSRLLQETQYF
CDR3nt: TGCGCCAGCAGTCGACTTCTTCAAGAGACCCAGTACTTC
abundance: .
j_gene: TRBJ2-5
v_gene: TRBV10-2
d_gene: .

CDR3aa: CASTRRGREGVKLFF
CDR3nt: TGTGCCAGTACCCGAAGGGGCAGAGAGGGAGTAAAACTGTTTTTT
abundance: .
j_gene: TRBJ1-4
v_gene: TRBV19
d_gene: .

CDR3aa: CASSKTGGLFF
CDR3nt: TGTGCCAGCAGCAAAACAGGGGGGCTGTTTTTT
abundance: once
j_gene: TRBJ2-2
v_gene: TRBV6-5
d_gene: TRBD1

CDR3aa: CASSGTSGTSTDTQYF
CDR3nt: TGCGCCAGCAGCGGGACTAGCGGGACGAGCACAGATACGCAGTATTTT
abundance: .
j_gene: TRBJ2-3
v_gene: TRBV5-1
d_gene: TRBD2

CDR3aa: CSARTGYGYTF
CDR3nt: TGCAGTGCCAGGACAGGCTATGGCTACACCTTC
abundance: .
j_gene: TRBJ1-2
v_gene: TRBV20-1
d_gene: TRBD1

CDR3aa: CASSEYRDSSEAFF
CDR3nt: TGTGCCAGCAGTGAATACAGGGACAGCTCTGAAGCTTTCTTT
abundance: few
j_gene: TRBJ1-1
v_gene: TRBV25-1
d_gene: TRBD1

CDR3aa: CASSVVGTSGDTQYF
CDR3nt: TGTGCCAGCAGCGTAGTAGGGACTAGCGGAGATACGCAGTATTTT
abundance: .
j_gene: TRBJ2-3
v_gene: TRBV9
d_gene: TRBD2

CDR3aa: CASSSLRDSVFNYGYTF
CDR3nt: TGTGCCAGCAGCTCCCTCCGGGACAGTGTTTTTAACTATGGCTACACCTTC
abundance: .
j_gene: TRBJ1-2
v_gene: TRBV11-2
d_gene: TRBD1